The 27 T cell receptor beta chains below come from one sample, sequenced in a study of blood T cell repertoires in COVID-19. The repertoire was sequenced with immunoSEQ multiplex PCR; TCRdb's copy has only in-frame clones and lacks some. This sample has more than 100,000 clones, with around 90% found just once. Sequencing was done on a sample of peripheral blood. These receptors all stem from a human donor in a cohort sampled during active COVID-19.

The genes are TRBV5-1 and TRBJ2-1; D might be TRBD2 (6 bases). Trimming pared 0 bases from V and 6 bases from J, leaving 13 bases between. Germline V CDR1 and CDR2: SGHRS, YFSETQ. There are 15 residues in the CDR3. In nucleotides, the CDR3 is TGCGCCAGCAGCTTGGTCCCGCCTAGCGTCAATGAGCAGTTCTTC. Its translation is CASSLVPPSVNEQFF.

In this sample, this clone turned up once. The rearrangement joins TRBV11-2 to TRBJ2-2; D is unresolved. This CDR3 is 13 amino acids long. Between the trimmed V and J ends, which lost 4 bases and 8 bases, there was a span of 11 bases. In germline, CDR1 is SGHAT, CDR2 FQNNGV. CDR3 sequence reads: CASSSRAEGELFF. The CDR3 DNA reads as TGTGCCAGCAGCTCCCGAGCTGAGGGGGAGCTGTTTTTT. Drawing the rest from reference TRBV11-2 and TRBJ2-2, the complete variable domain is EAGVAQSPRYKIIEKRQSVAFWCNPISGHATLYWYQQILGQGPKLLIQFQNNGVVDDSQLPKDRFSAERLKGVDSTLKIQPAKLEDSAVYLCASSSRAEGELFFGEGSRLTVL.

The chain couples TRBV9 to TRBJ2-3, with 8 bases identical to TRBD2. Germline-derived CDR1 and CDR2 are SGDLS and YYNGEE. The CDR3 is made up of 17 amino acids. V lost 1 base and J lost 2; bases outside the gene matches: 9. CDR3 nucleotide sequence: TGTGCCAGCAGCGTAAGGGCTAGCGGGTGGGCCACAGATACGCAGTATTTT. Translated, it gives CASSVRASGWATDTQYF.

V gene TRBV24-1 combines with J gene TRBJ2-2; 11 bases are a match to TRBD1. Germline V CDR1 and CDR2: KGHDR, SFDVKD. This CDR3 is 18 amino acids long. Unmatched junction bases numbered 12, after V lost 4 bases and J lost 6 bases. The CDR3 loop reads CATSDPTWGQGGAGELFF. The CDR3 bases are TGTGCCACCAGTGACCCTACCTGGGGACAGGGGGGTGCCGGGGAGCTGTTTTTT.

V usage is TRBV6-2 or TRBV6-3 and J usage is TRBJ1-2; possible D gene TRBD1, 6 bases. The CDR3 contains 15 residues. From germline, CDR1 is MNHEY and CDR2 SVGEGT. The V gene lost 0 bases and the J gene lost 3 bases, with 11 bases spanning the gap. The CDR3 nucleotides read TGTGCCAGCAGTTACTCGGCCAGGGGTGACTATGGCTACACCTTC. Protein product: CASSYSARGDYGYTF.

This clone was observed once. V usage is TRBV7-2 and J usage is TRBJ1-6; 7 bases match TRBD1. J gave up 7 bases and V 0 bases, and 6 bases lay outside the gene matches. The V gene's germline CDR1 is SGHTA and CDR2 FQGNSA. The CDR3 runs to 16 residues. The CDR3 region is CASSLAQGLQNSPLHF. The CDR3 nucleotides are TGTGCCAGCAGCTTAGCACAGGGGCTACAGAATTCACCCCTCCACTTT.

This chain connects TRBV30 to TRBJ2-2, with 8 bases aligning to TRBD2. The CDR3 runs to 13 residues. Germline loops: CDR1 GTSNPN, CDR2 SVGIG (reference sequence). With V trimmed by 4 bases and J by 6 bases, 4 bases remained unmatched. The CDR3 nucleotides read TGTGCCTGGATTCGGCGGGGGGCCGGGGAGCTGTTTTTT. Amino acids: CAWIRRGAGELFF.

This chain joins TRBV6-1 and TRBJ2-5, with unresolved D. This CDR3 region has 14 residues. Trimming left V 1 base short and J 2 bases short, with 8 bases between. The germline V gene has CDR1 MNHNS and CDR2 SASEGT. CDR3 bases: TGTGCCAGCAGTGAAGTAACTTTACAAGAGACCCAGTACTTC. As protein: CASSEVTLQETQYF.

The chain recombines TRBV5-4 with TRBJ1-2, with TRBD1 matching 9 bases. The CDR3 extends over 13 amino acids. After removal of 4 bases from V and 4 bases from J, the junction contained 2 bases not matched to a gene. CDR1 is SGHNT, CDR2 YYREEE, per germline (reference sequence). The CDR3: CASSADRGYGYTF. CDR3 sequence (DNA): TGTGCCAGCAGCGCGGACAGGGGCTATGGCTACACCTTC.

The chain is built from TRBV19 and TRBJ1-2; D might be TRBD1 (6 bases). Germline loops: CDR1 LNHDA, CDR2 SQIVND (reference sequence). V lost 10 bases to trimming and J lost 1 base, with 19 bases between them. The CDR3 totals 15 residues. CDR3 sequence reads: CATTKAGDFNYGYTF. Written as DNA, the CDR3 is TGTGCCACCACTAAGGCAGGGGATTTTAACTATGGCTACACCTTC.

This chain links TRBV5-1 with TRBJ2-7; 7 bases map to TRBD2. This CDR3 spans 15 amino acids. The germline V gene has CDR1 SGHRS and CDR2 YFSETQ. The trim removed 0 bases at V and 5 bases at J, leaving 8 bases unmatched. DNA of the CDR3: TGCGCCAGCAGCTTGGCCGGGACTACAGGAAACGAGCAGTACTTC. Translation: CASSLAGTTGNEQYF.

This chain uses TRBV5-8 with TRBJ2-5; 9 bases map to TRBD2. The CDR3 contains 15 residues. Germline assignment: CDR1 SGHTS and CDR2 YDEGEE. Losses at the gene ends were 4 bases for V and 4 bases for J; bases not matched to a gene: 8. The CDR3 sequence: CASSARNSGGETQYF. The CDR3, as DNA: TGTGCCAGCAGCGCGCGCAATAGCGGGGGAGAGACCCAGTACTTC.

The V call is TRBV7-9, the J call TRBJ1-1; 7 bases map to TRBD1. This CDR3 contains 13 residues. With 5 bases clipped from V and 4 bases from J, the junction kept 4 bases outside the gene matches. Germline V CDR1 and CDR2: SEHNR, FQNEAQ (reference sequence). The CDR3 DNA sequence: TGTGCCAGCAGCACAGGGGAGTTCACTGAAGCTTTCTTT. It codes for CASSTGEFTEAFF.

The chain joins TRBV27 to TRBJ1-2, with 7 nucleotides matching TRBD1. This CDR3 has 15 residues. With 6 bases clipped from V and 2 bases from J, the junction kept 9 bases outside the gene matches. Germline V gives CDR1 MNHEY, CDR2 SMNVEV (reference sequence). Written as DNA, the CDR3 is TGTGCCAGCAGCCATGGGACAGTCTCCAACTATGGCTACACCTTC. Translated: CASSHGTVSNYGYTF.

The J gene is TRBJ2-3, the V gene TRBV19; the D gene is possibly TRBD2 (6 bases). Trimming left V 6 bases short and J 1 base short, with 17 bases between. The CDR3 loop spans 16 amino acids. In germline, CDR1 is LNHDA, CDR2 SQIVND (reference sequence). The CDR3 DNA follows: TGTGCCAGTAGGCAATACGTGGCGGGACGCACAGATACGCAGTATTTT. As protein: CASRQYVAGRTDTQYF.

CDR3 loop: CASSLRSYNEQFF. CDR3 nucleotides: TGCGCCAGCAGCTTGCGCAGCTACAATGAGCAGTTCTTC. The chain links TRBV5-1 to TRBJ2-1, with D unclear. V lost 1 base, J lost 3 bases, and 5 bases lay in between. Per the germline V gene, CDR1 is SGHRS and CDR2 is YFSETQ. The CDR3 is 13 amino acids.

The rearrangement joins TRBV7-9 to TRBJ1-4; 7 bases fit TRBD1. The germline V gene encodes CDR1 SEHNR and CDR2 FQNEAQ (reference sequence). The trim removed 7 bases at V and 4 bases at J, leaving 6 bases unmatched. CDR3 size: 14 residues. CDR3 in DNA: TGTGCCAGCACCCTGACAGGGAATAATGAAAAACTGTTTTTT. This sequence encodes CASTLTGNNEKLFF.

The chain carries TRBV7-2 and TRBJ2-1; TRBD2 is a possible D gene (5 bases). Per germline, CDR1 SGHTA and CDR2 FQGNSA. This CDR3 is 16 amino acids long. V dropped 7 bases and J dropped 0 bases, with 16 bases sitting between them. CDR3: CASTPPRGSSYNEQFF. The CDR3 DNA sequence: TGTGCCAGCACGCCCCCGCGAGGGAGCTCCTACAATGAGCAGTTCTTC.

The chain recombines TRBV2 with TRBJ1-5, with 10 bases lining up with TRBD1. The CDR3 consists of 14 residues. Germline CDR1 is SNHLY and CDR2 is FYNNEI. V was clipped by 6 bases and J by 9 bases; unmatched bases: 8. CDR3: CASRETGGRGPQHF. The CDR3 coding sequence is TGTGCCAGCAGGGAGACAGGGGGCAGGGGGCCCCAGCATTTT.

The chain is built from TRBV11-2 and TRBJ2-7; a weak D match, TRBD2 (6 bases). The CDR3 length is 14 residues. Germline V gene sequence: CDR1 SGHAT, CDR2 FQNNGV. V lost 1 base, J lost 2 bases, and 9 bases lay in between. As DNA, the CDR3 is TGTGCCAGCAGCTTAGGGGCGGGGACCTACGAGCAGTACTTC. It codes for CASSLGAGTYEQYF. Supplemented by reference TRBV11-2 and TRBJ2-7, the full variable domain reads EAGVAQSPRYKIIEKRQSVAFWCNPISGHATLYWYQQILGQGPKLLIQFQNNGVVDDSQLPKDRFSAERLKGVDSTLKIQPAKLEDSAVYLCASSLGAGTYEQYFGPGTRLTVT.

V is TRBV19 and J is TRBJ2-2; D possibly corresponds to TRBD1 (6 bases). Trimming shortened V by 6 bases and J by 0 bases, and 14 bases separated the two germline ends. The CDR3 runs to 16 residues. Germline V lookup: CDR1 LNHDA, CDR2 SQIVND (reference sequence). The CDR3 coding sequence is TGTGCCAGTAGAGGCACCTGGACAGCGAACACCGGGGAGCTGTTTTTT. Its translation is CASRGTWTANTGELFF.

This chain connects TRBV2 to TRBJ2-7; 11 bases fit TRBD1. The CDR3 sequence is 15 residues long. Germline V gene lookup returns CDR1 SNHLY and CDR2 FYNNEI. V lost 6 bases and J lost 5; bases outside the gene matches: 9. CDR3 sequence: CASRVGQGAGDEQYF. The CDR3 DNA sequence: TGTGCCAGCAGGGTAGGACAGGGGGCCGGTGACGAGCAGTACTTC.

V is TRBV6-1 and J is TRBJ2-3; a possible D gene is TRBD2 (5 bases). V was shortened by 3 bases and J by 1 base, with 11 bases between the two germline ends. Germline V lookup: CDR1 MNHNS, CDR2 SASEGT. The CDR3 sequence is 15 residues long. The CDR3 nucleotides are TGTGCCAGCAGTGATGTTGGGAGAGGCACAGATACGCAGTATTTT. Amino acids: CASSDVGRGTDTQYF.

V and J are TRBV11-1 and TRBJ1-3, with D unclear. Trimming pared 4 bases from V and 4 bases from J, leaving 8 bases between. Germline V gene lookup returns CDR1 SGHAT and CDR2 FQDESV (reference sequence). The length of the CDR3 is 13 residues. The CDR3, as DNA: TGTGCCAGCAGCTCCGACTTGGGAAACACCATATATTTT. It codes for CASSSDLGNTIYF. Using reference TRBV11-1 and TRBJ1-3 for the parts outside the CDR3, the full variable domain is EAEVAQSPRYKITEKSQAVAFWCDPISGHATLYWYRQILGQGPELLVQFQDESVVDDSQLPKDRFSAERLKGVDSTLKIQPAELGDSAMYLCASSSDLGNTIYFGEGSWLTVV.

The J gene is TRBJ1-2, the V gene TRBV5-1, with 12 bases matching TRBD1. The CDR3 has 16 residues. CDR1 and CDR2 (germline): SGHRS, YFSETQ. The J segment lost 6 bases and the V segment lost 1 base, leaving 7 bases of the junction unmatched. The CDR3 sequence is CASSLPSGQGAHGYTF. The CDR3 DNA follows: TGCGCCAGCAGCTTGCCTTCGGGACAGGGGGCCCATGGCTACACCTTC.

The gene calls are TRBV28 and TRBJ2-7; 8 bases align to TRBD1. CDR3 length: 13 residues. The V gene's germline CDR1 is MDHEN and CDR2 SYDVKM. Trimming took 7 bases from V and 2 from J; bases not matched to a gene: 4. CDR3 region: CASKTGGPYEQYF. Here the CDR3 DNA reads TGTGCCAGCAAAACAGGGGGTCCCTACGAGCAGTACTTC.

This clone occurred once. This same CDR3 is encoded by further DNA sequences in the sample. V gene TRBV5-1 combines with J gene TRBJ2-2; D may be TRBD1 (5 bases). The CDR3 runs to 16 residues. The ends were cut back, 0 bases at V and 3 bases at J, with 12 bases in the middle. Looked up from germline, CDR1 is SGHRS and CDR2 is YFSETQ. In DNA, the CDR3 is TGCGCCAGCAGCTTGGCCGCAGGGTCGGACACCGGGGAGCTGTTTTTT. The encoded protein is CASSLAAGSDTGELFF.